This TCR beta chain comes out of a study of cytotoxic CD8 clonotypes in ibrutinib-treated CLL. With sequencing, the targeted depth ranged from 1 in 200,000 to 1 in 1 million T cells. Some clones are missing from TCRdb's copy, which holds only in-frame ones; the method was immunoSEQ multiplex PCR. The profile shows around 330,000 clones, 67% of them singletons. Germline values: CDR1 LGHNA, CDR2 YSLEER. Trimming removed 1 base at V and 0 bases at J, with 10 bases between. This CDR3 region has 15 residues. This receptor was identified in a human donor with chronic lymphocytic leukemia. The starting material was PBMCs, obtained after 36 months of ibrutinib treatment. This rearrangement joins TRBV4-3 to TRBJ2-7; perhaps TRBD1 as D (6 bases). The CDR3 loop is CASSQGVGGSYEQYF. In DNA, the CDR3 is TGCGCCAGCAGCCAAGGGGTAGGGGGCTCCTACGAGCAGTACTTC.